This is a list of T cell receptor beta chains from one sample in a study of T cell changes during pregnancy in multiple sclerosis. The protocol was immunoSEQ multiplex PCR, while the TCRdb copy is restricted to in-frame clones and leaves out a portion. The table records about 89,000 clones, around 94% of them present only once. The sample here was peripheral blood, taken in the third trimester of pregnancy. These receptors came from a female donor with multiple sclerosis, enrolled in a pregnancy study. The CDR3 runs from the conserved cysteine through the conserved F or W. D genes are given only for firm matches. Where a row states a size, it is once, few, many or the class of an expanded clone; other rows omit it.

abundance	v_gene	d_gene	j_gene	CDR3aa	CDR3nt
-	TRBV29-1	TRBD1	TRBJ2-1	CSVLSRYGTGDVEQFF	TGCAGCGTTTTATCCCGTTATGGGACAGGGGATGTTGAGCAGTTCTTC
-	TRBV28	TRBD1	TRBJ1-1	CASSSPGAGGGEAFF	TGTGCCAGCAGTTCCCCCGGGGCAGGGGGTGGGGAAGCTTTCTTT
once	TRBV30	-	TRBJ2-7	CAWRRSSYEQYF	TGTGCCTGGAGAAGGAGCTCCTACGAGCAGTACTTC
-	TRBV14	-	TRBJ2-3	CASSQVASTDTQYF	TGTGCCAGCAGCCAGGTGGCCTCCACAGATACGCAGTATTTT
-	TRBV19	TRBD1	TRBJ2-2	CASRAGQASGELFF	TGTGCCAGTAGGGCCGGACAGGCGTCCGGGGAGCTGTTTTTT
-	TRBV6-5	TRBD1	TRBJ2-1	CASSKTGGLKFF	TGTGCCAGCAGCAAAACAGGGGGGTTGAAGTTCTTC
-	TRBV5-6	-	TRBJ1-2	CASSLYRANYGYTF	TGTGCCAGCAGCTTGTACAGAGCTAACTATGGCTACACCTTC
-	TRBV18	-	TRBJ1-5	CASSRGQNQPQHF	TGTGCCAGCTCACGTGGACAGAATCAGCCCCAGCATTTT
-	TRBV6-1	TRBD1	TRBJ1-4	CASSDPGQGNEKLFF	TGTGCCAGCAGTGACCCGGGACAGGGTAATGAAAAACTGTTTTTT
few	TRBV15	-	TRBJ1-1	CATGLGQNTEAFF	TGTGCCACCGGCCTTGGACAGAACACTGAAGCTTTCTTT
-	TRBV29-1	TRBD1	TRBJ2-1	CSVFLITPDRARYNEQFF	TGCAGCGTTTTCCTTATTACCCCCGACAGGGCTAGGTACAATGAGCAGTTCTTC
-	TRBV9	TRBD2	TRBJ2-7	CASSSGDGRFSYEQYF	TGTGCCAGCAGCTCAGGAGACGGGAGGTTCTCCTACGAGCAGTACTTC
-	TRBV6-1	TRBD1	TRBJ1-2	CASSEGQPLRGYTF	TGTGCCAGCAGTGAGGGACAGCCTTTACGTGGCTACACCTTC
-	TRBV6-1	TRBD1	TRBJ1-1	CASSEVGTASWNTEAFF	TGTGCCAGCAGTGAAGTAGGGACAGCCTCCTGGAACACTGAAGCTTTCTTT
-	TRBV11-2	-	TRBJ2-2	CASSLVAGMSTGELFF	TGTGCCAGCAGCTTAGTTGCGGGAATGAGCACCGGGGAGCTGTTTTTT
-	TRBV9	TRBD2	TRBJ2-3	CASSPLLAGGTDTQYF	TGTGCCAGCAGCCCCCTTCTAGCGGGGGGGACAGATACGCAGTATTTT
-	TRBV11-1	TRBD1	TRBJ1-6	CASGPGGFSPLHF	TGTGCCAGCGGGCCAGGGGGTTTTTCACCCCTCCACTTT
-	TRBV10-3	-	TRBJ1-1	CAISESGGGTEAFF	TGTGCCATCAGTGAGTCGGGGGGTGGCACTGAAGCTTTCTTT
-	TRBV5-4	TRBD1	TRBJ2-1	CASSTAGTGSNEQFF	TGTGCCAGCAGCACCGCCGGGACAGGGTCCAATGAGCAGTTCTTC
-	TRBV4-1	-	TRBJ1-3	CASSQISESPGNTIYF	TGCGCCAGCAGCCAAATTTCTGAGAGTCCCGGAAACACCATATATTTT
-	TRBV7-2	-	TRBJ2-5	CASSLDAGRGETQYF	TGTGCCAGCAGCTTAGATGCAGGGAGGGGGGAGACCCAGTACTTC
-	TRBV7-7	-	TRBJ2-1	CASSPSLADSYNEQFF	TGTGCCAGCAGTCCCTCTTTAGCGGACTCCTACAATGAGCAGTTCTTC
-	TRBV5-1	-	TRBJ2-1	CASSRRGYNEQFF	TGCGCCAGCAGCCGGAGGGGATACAATGAGCAGTTCTTC
-	TRBV6-1	TRBD1	TRBJ1-2	CASSSDRGRGYTF	TGTGCCAGCAGTTCTGACAGGGGGCGAGGCTACACCTTC
once	TRBV27	TRBD2	TRBJ2-7	CASSLAGSSYEQYF	TGTGCCAGCAGCTTAGCGGGGAGCTCCTACGAGCAGTACTTC
-	TRBV6-1	-	TRBJ1-5	CASSEMRVGSNQPQHF	TGTGCCAGCAGTGAAATGAGGGTCGGAAGCAATCAGCCCCAGCATTTT
-	TRBV2	-	TRBJ1-2	CASSETYGYTF	TGTGCCAGCAGTGAGACTTATGGCTACACCTTC
-	TRBV27	-	TRBJ1-1	CASSSDLAGTEAFF	TGTGCCAGCAGTTCAGACCTGGCGGGCACTGAAGCTTTCTTT
-	TRBV27	-	TRBJ2-4	CASSLNSKNIQYF	TGTGCCAGCAGTTTAAACTCCAAAAACATTCAGTACTTC
-	TRBV28	TRBD1	TRBJ2-2	CASSYTGENGELFF	TGTGCCAGCAGCTATACAGGGGAGAACGGGGAGCTGTTTTTT
-	TRBV27	TRBD1	TRBJ1-2	CASRGMTGSLYGYTF	TGTGCCAGCAGGGGGATGACAGGGTCTCTCTATGGCTACACCTTC
-	TRBV7-2	TRBD2	TRBJ2-1	CASSLVGGRPNEQFF	TGTGCCAGCAGCTTAGTCGGCGGGAGACCCAATGAGCAGTTCTTC
-	TRBV6-1	-	TRBJ1-1	CASGRDKENTEAFF	TGTGCCAGCGGCCGGGACAAAGAGAACACTGAAGCTTTCTTT
-	TRBV18	TRBD2	TRBJ2-5	CASSLGLAVQETQYF	TGTGCCAGCTCACTCGGACTAGCGGTACAAGAGACCCAGTACTTC
once	TRBV30	TRBD2	TRBJ2-5	CAWRSGTSSSETQYF	TGTGCCTGGAGGTCCGGGACTAGCTCGTCAGAGACCCAGTACTTC
-	TRBV10-2	-	TRBJ2-4	CASSEGRARDIQYF	TGCGCCAGCAGTGAGGGCAGGGCTCGAGACATTCAGTACTTC
-	TRBV9	-	TRBJ2-7	CASSVGDSPSYEQYF	TGTGCCAGCAGCGTAGGAGACAGTCCCTCTTACGAGCAGTACTTC
-	TRBV5-4	-	TRBJ2-5	CASSSGQIQETQYF	TGTGCCAGCAGCTCTGGACAGATCCAAGAGACCCAGTACTTC
-	TRBV19	-	TRBJ2-7	CASSYRVAYEQYF	TGTGCCAGTAGTTACAGGGTAGCCTACGAGCAGTACTTC
-	TRBV6-5	-	TRBJ2-7	CATRQRDSYEQYF	TGTGCCACCCGGCAGAGGGACTCCTACGAGCAGTACTTC
-	TRBV6-5	-	TRBJ2-7	CASSYGQGAYEQYF	TGTGCCAGCAGTTACGGGCAGGGCGCCTACGAGCAGTACTTC
once	TRBV19	TRBD2	TRBJ2-2	CATSATWGGKAGELFF	TGTGCCACCTCTGCGACCTGGGGGGGTAAGGCCGGGGAGCTGTTTTTT
-	TRBV27	-	TRBJ2-1	CASGFGLAGSYNEQFF	TGTGCCAGCGGATTCGGCCTGGCGGGATCCTACAATGAGCAGTTCTTC
once	TRBV7-9	TRBD2	TRBJ2-7	CASSLTRDYPYEQYF	TGTGCCAGCAGCCTAACGCGGGACTACCCCTACGAGCAGTACTTC
-	TRBV9	TRBD2	TRBJ2-3	CASSPSGSWADTQYF	TGTGCCAGCAGCCCAAGCGGGAGTTGGGCAGATACGCAGTATTTT
-	TRBV5-8	-	TRBJ2-3	CASSLVTSGDTQYF	TGTGCCAGCAGCTTGGTTACGAGCGGAGATACGCAGTATTTT
few	TRBV30	-	TRBJ1-1	CAWSPGQTNTEAFF	TGTGCCTGGAGTCCCGGACAGACCAACACTGAAGCTTTCTTT
-	TRBV11-2	TRBD1	TRBJ1-4	CASSSRTGRAANEKLFF	TGTGCCAGCAGCTCCCGGACAGGGCGAGCGGCTAATGAAAAACTGTTTTTT
once	TRBV12-5	-	TRBJ1-1	CASASLRGGLRNTEAFF	TGTGCTAGTGCCTCCTTACGGGGGGGCCTTAGGAACACTGAAGCTTTCTTT
few	TRBV10-3	TRBD1	TRBJ1-2	CAISGDRVYGYTF	TGTGCCATCAGTGGGGACAGGGTGTATGGCTACACCTTC
-	TRBV5-6	TRBD1	TRBJ1-1	CASSGQRQGEAFF	TGTGCCAGCAGCGGACAACGACAGGGGGAAGCTTTCTTT
-	TRBV7-9	-	TRBJ2-1	CASSLGISDSDEQFF	TGTGCCAGCAGCTTAGGCATCAGCGACAGCGATGAGCAGTTCTTC